Presented here are 22 T cell receptor beta chains from one specimen sequenced in a study of cytomegalovirus exposure and HLA in healthy donors (dated by TCRdb to between 2016 and 2019). The method was the immunoSEQ multiplex PCR assay. What TCRdb holds here is the immuneACCESS table cut down to in-frame rearrangements. Part of the clones is not present; checked against another copy, under half of the missing clones reflect an unresolved V gene, and the others are unexplained. The sample contains about 160,000 clones, nearly 90% of them found a single time. The ten largest clones take up under 13% of the sample. The sequenced sample was PBMCs. Receptors were obtained from a woman aged 18-29 years in good health and CMV-seropositive.

The V gene is TRBV5-1, the J gene TRBJ2-5, with 9 bases matching TRBD1. V lost 2 bases, J lost 5 bases, and 7 bases stayed unmatched. The germline V gene has CDR1 SGHRS and CDR2 YFSETQ. The CDR3 covers 15 residues. CDR3 residues: CASSFTGGAGETQYF. The CDR3 DNA is TGCGCCAGCAGCTTTACAGGGGGCGCGGGGGAGACCCAGTACTTC.

V is TRBV6-6 and J is TRBJ1-5; D is unclear. CDR1 and CDR2 from the germline V gene are MNHNY and SVGAGI (reference sequence). Deletions cut 5 bases from V and 4 bases from J, with 18 bases between. This CDR3 region has 16 residues. CDR3 bases: TGTGCCAGCAGTGGTTTTCGACGGGAGTCTAATCAGCCCCAGCATTTT. Amino acids: CASSGFRRESNQPQHF.

The gene calls are TRBV6-1 and TRBJ2-1, with 8 bases fitting TRBD1. Germline-derived CDR1 and CDR2 are MNHNS and SASEGT. The CDR3 spans 14 residues. Trimming took 7 bases from V and 1 from J; bases not matched to a gene: 3. The CDR3 DNA reads as TGTGCCAGCACAGGGGGCGGATCCTACAATGAGCAGTTCTTC. Translated: CASTGGGSYNEQFF.

The V call is TRBV19, the J call TRBJ1-1, with D possibly matching TRBD1 (5 bases). Trimming cost V 2 bases and J 2 bases, with 15 bases left between them. The CDR3 is made up of 16 amino acids. From germline, CDR1 is LNHDA and CDR2 SQIVND (reference sequence). Here the CDR3 DNA reads TGTGCCAGTAGTATACTCCGCGGGGGTAGTAACACTGAAGCTTTCTTT. Translating gives CASSILRGGSNTEAFF.

The CDR3 loop is CASSRSGSYAYEQYF. CDR3 bases: TGTGCCAGTAGTCGTAGCGGGAGTTACGCCTACGAGCAGTACTTC. The chain uses TRBV19 and TRBJ2-7; 9 nucleotides align to TRBD2. V shed 5 bases, J shed 2 bases, and the junction held 7 bases outside the gene matches. This CDR3 contains 15 residues. Germline V gene lookup returns CDR1 LNHDA and CDR2 SQIVND (reference sequence).

This chain joins TRBV30 and TRBJ2-3, with 7 bases lining up with TRBD2. Germline CDR1 and CDR2: GTSNPN and SVGIG (reference sequence). This CDR3 has 14 amino acids. Germline trimming cut 3 bases from V and 2 bases from J; bases unmatched to any gene: 5. Here the CDR3 reads CAWRRGLPTDTQYF. The CDR3, as DNA: TGTGCCTGGAGAAGGGGACTACCCACAGATACGCAGTATTTT.

In DNA form, the CDR3 reads TGTGCCAGCAGTTTTAGGGACAGTGCCTACGAGCAGTACTTC. It codes for CASSFRDSAYEQYF. The chain joins TRBV6-5 to TRBJ2-7, with 7 bases lining up with TRBD1. The CDR3 is 14 amino acids. Per the germline V gene, CDR1 is MNHEY and CDR2 is SVGAGI. With 4 bases clipped from V and 2 bases from J, the junction kept 5 bases outside the gene matches.

This rearrangement joins TRBV7-9 to TRBJ2-3; TRBD2 matches 14 bases. The CDR3 is made up of 19 amino acids. J gave up 6 bases and V 5 bases, and 16 bases lay outside the gene matches. The V gene's germline CDR1 is SEHNR and CDR2 FQNEAQ (reference sequence). CDR3 sequence: CASSPAETGTSGRTDTQYF. As DNA, the CDR3 is TGTGCCAGCAGCCCGGCGGAGACCGGGACTAGCGGGAGAACCGATACGCAGTATTTT.

This sequence joins TRBV14 and TRBJ2-7; 8 nucleotides line up with TRBD2. J lost 6 bases, V lost 1 base, and 8 bases had no gene match. CDR1 SGHDN and CDR2 FVKESK come from the germline V gene. This CDR3 has 15 amino acids. The CDR3 is CASSQGGSLAGEQYF. Here the CDR3 DNA reads TGTGCCAGCAGCCAAGGAGGTAGCCTAGCGGGCGAGCAGTACTTC.

This chain joins TRBV11-2 and TRBJ2-3; 7 bases are a match to TRBD1. Germline trimming cut 5 bases from V and 2 bases from J; bases unmatched to any gene: 7. This CDR3 region has 15 residues. Germline V gene data show CDR1 as SGHAT and CDR2 as FQNNGV. Written as DNA, the CDR3 is TGTGCCAGCAGCAAGACCGGGACAGCCACAGATACGCAGTATTTT. This translates into CASSKTGTATDTQYF.

This rearrangement joins TRBV2 to TRBJ2-1; TRBD2 matches at 7 bases. The V gene end was trimmed by 5 bases and the J gene end by 3 bases; junction bases not matched to a gene: 13. This CDR3 is built from 17 residues. CDR1 is SNHLY and CDR2 is FYNNEI in the germline V gene. The CDR3 sequence is CASSPLPMRGFYNEQFF. DNA of the CDR3: TGTGCCAGCAGTCCGTTGCCTATGCGGGGGTTCTACAATGAGCAGTTCTTC.

J is TRBJ1-3 and V is TRBV19; 12 bases fit TRBD1. V shed 5 bases and J 1 base; nucleotides not matched to a gene: 3. Germline V gene lookup returns CDR1 LNHDA and CDR2 SQIVND (reference sequence). This CDR3 is 16 amino acids long. CDR3 DNA sequence: TGTGCCAGTAGTCGGGGACAGGGGGCATCTGGAAACACCATATATTTT. Residues: CASSRGQGASGNTIYF.

The chain joins TRBV5-1 to TRBJ2-1; maybe TRBD1 (6 bases). The CDR3 is 15 amino acids. Germline-derived CDR1 and CDR2 are SGHRS and YFSETQ. The germline V and J ends were trimmed by 2 bases and 8 bases, with 17 bases remaining between them. DNA of the CDR3: TGCGCCAGCAGCTTTCAACCAGGGGCGCGGGATGAGCAGTTCTTC. As protein: CASSFQPGARDEQFF.

V usage is TRBV6-5 and J usage is TRBJ1-1; D is ambiguous. CDR3 size: 12 residues. CDR1 is MNHEY and CDR2 is SVGAGI in the germline V gene. The V and J ends lost 5 bases and 2 bases respectively, with 6 bases between them. CDR3 residues: CASSNSNTEAFF. In DNA form, the CDR3 reads TGTGCCAGCAGTAACAGTAACACTGAAGCTTTCTTT.

The V call is TRBV5-6, the J call TRBJ2-1; tentatively, D is TRBD2 (5 bases). Germline V lookup: CDR1 SGHDT, CDR2 YYEEEE. This CDR3 has 13 residues. Between the trimmed V and J ends, which lost 0 bases and 10 bases, there was a span of 11 bases. The CDR3 is CASSLASPGEQFF. CDR3 nucleotide sequence: TGTGCCAGCAGCTTGGCCAGCCCGGGAGAGCAGTTCTTC. The full variable domain, in which reference TRBV5-6 and TRBJ2-1 provide the parts outside the CDR3, is DAGVTQSPTHLIKTRGQQVTLRCSPKSGHDTVSWYQQALGQGPQFIFQYYEEEERQRGNFPDRFSGHQFPNYSSELNVNALLLGDSALYLCASSLASPGEQFFGPGTRLTVL.

This sequence joins TRBV25-1 and TRBJ2-7; D call uncertain. The V end was cut by 2 bases, the J end by 2 bases, with 4 bases between. CDR3 length: 12 residues. CDR1 MGHDK and CDR2 SYGVNS come from the germline V gene. The chain's CDR3 is CASSENTYEQYF. For the CDR3, the DNA is TGTGCCAGCAGTGAAAACACCTACGAGCAGTACTTC.

The chain joins TRBV28 to TRBJ1-3, with TRBD1 identical over 7 bases. V shed 6 bases, J shed 6 bases, and the junction held 5 bases outside the gene matches. The germline CDR1 and CDR2 sequences are MDHEN and SYDVKM. The CDR3 runs to 13 residues. CDR3 residues: CASRPGTVNTIYF. Here the CDR3 DNA reads TGTGCCAGCAGACCCGGGACAGTAAACACCATATATTTT.

J is TRBJ2-3 and V is TRBV30; D perhaps matches TRBD1 (5 bases). This CDR3 is 12 amino acids long. The germline CDR1 and CDR2 sequences are GTSNPN and SVGIG (reference sequence). V lost 4 bases to trimming and J lost 4 bases, with 9 bases between them. The CDR3 bases are TGTGCCTGGACAGGGCAGGCAGATACGCAGTATTTT. It yields the protein CAWTGQADTQYF.

The genes are TRBV19 and TRBJ2-2, with TRBD2 matching over 10 bases. The CDR3 has 17 amino acids. The junction had 7 bases not matched to a gene; V was cut back by 2 bases and J by 4 bases. Germline lookup yields CDR1 LNHDA and CDR2 SQIVND (reference sequence). CDR3 DNA sequence: TGTGCCAGTAGTATATTACCCGGACTAGCGGCCACCGGGGAGCTGTTTTTT. Translated, it gives CASSILPGLAATGELFF.

The chain links TRBV7-2 to TRBJ1-1; 7 nucleotides align to TRBD1. V was pared by 5 bases and J by 1 base, with 4 bases of the junction left unmatched. The CDR3 is 14 residues long. The germline V gene encodes CDR1 SGHTA and CDR2 FQGNSA. The CDR3 is CASSVGQANTEAFF. For the CDR3, the DNA is TGTGCCAGCAGCGTAGGACAGGCGAACACTGAAGCTTTCTTT.

V usage is TRBV30 and J usage is TRBJ2-3; 7 positions match TRBD2. The germline V gene has CDR1 GTSNPN and CDR2 SVGIG (reference sequence). V lost 1 base, J lost 3 bases, and 1 base stayed unmatched. This CDR3 has 13 residues. The CDR3: CAWSASGTDTQYF. CDR3 in DNA: TGTGCCTGGAGTGCTAGCGGAACAGATACGCAGTATTTT.

The chain is built from TRBV7-2 and TRBJ2-5; D not certain. The V end was cut by 2 bases, the J end by 0 bases, with 7 bases between. Germline CDR1 reads SGHTA; CDR2 reads FQGNSA. The CDR3 sequence is 14 residues long. CDR3 DNA: TGTGCCAGCAGCTTAACTCTAGACCAAGAGACCCAGTACTTC. Translated, it gives CASSLTLDQETQYF.